This is a list of T cell receptor beta chains from one sample in a study of early T cells in non-severe SARS-CoV-2 infection. TCRdb redid the calling of the 5' RACE reads with MiXCR, one entry per CDR3 protein. The sample yields about 19,000 distinct CDR3 sequences, more than 4% seen once. The specimen was whole blood. The receptors come from an adult who was a healthcare worker with PCR-confirmed SARS-CoV-2 infection or an uninfected control (not recorded which). Both conserved end residues are part of each CDR3. A D gene is named only where the DNA matches it firmly. Expanded clones get a size class; other rows say once, few or many, or leave the size out.

V gene: TRBV20-1; J gene: TRBJ1-1; clone size: many; D gene: TRBD1; CDR3 protein: CSAPLTGGREAFF; CDR3 DNA: TGCAGTGCTCCTCTAACAGGGGGCCGGGAAGCTTTCTTT
V gene: TRBV18; J gene: TRBJ1-2; clone size: -; D gene: -; CDR3 protein: CASSPMTQNHYGYTF; CDR3 DNA: TGTGCCAGCTCACCGATGACACAAAACCACTATGGCTACACCTTC
V gene: TRBV9; J gene: TRBJ2-2; clone size: few; D gene: TRBD1; CDR3 protein: CASSVRQGVTGELFF; CDR3 DNA: TGTGCCAGCAGCGTAAGACAGGGTGTTACCGGGGAGCTGTTTTTT
V gene: TRBV5-6; J gene: TRBJ1-1; clone size: many; D gene: -; CDR3 protein: CASSLIARTEAFF; CDR3 DNA: TGTGCCAGCAGCTTAATCGCCAGGACTGAAGCTTTCTTT
V gene: TRBV30; J gene: TRBJ2-7; clone size: many; D gene: TRBD2; CDR3 protein: CAWSIGGTYEQYF; CDR3 DNA: TGTGCCTGGAGTATCGGGGGGACCTACGAGCAGTACTTC
V gene: TRBV7-8; J gene: TRBJ2-7; clone size: many; D gene: -; CDR3 protein: CASSQSTSRHEQYF; CDR3 DNA: TGTGCCAGCAGCCAATCGACTAGTCGCCACGAGCAGTACTTC
V gene: TRBV5-6; J gene: TRBJ1-1; clone size: many; D gene: -; CDR3 protein: CASSPWMLAFMNTEAFF; CDR3 DNA: TGTGCCAGCAGCCCCTGGATGTTAGCCTTTATGAACACTGAAGCTTTCTTT
V gene: TRBV9; J gene: TRBJ2-1; clone size: many; D gene: TRBD2; CDR3 protein: CASSGTSGRSEQFF; CDR3 DNA: TGTGCCAGCAGCGGGACTAGCGGGAGGAGTGAGCAGTTCTTC
V gene: TRBV6-1; J gene: TRBJ2-2; clone size: many; D gene: TRBD1; CDR3 protein: CASSEQGETGELFF; CDR3 DNA: TGTGCCAGCAGTGAGCAGGGGGAAACCGGGGAGCTGTTTTTT
V gene: TRBV19; J gene: TRBJ2-3; clone size: many; D gene: -; CDR3 protein: CASSIGYRKLSSDTQYF; CDR3 DNA: TGTGCCAGTAGTATAGGTTACAGAAAATTATCCTCGGATACGCAGTATTTT
V gene: TRBV7-9; J gene: TRBJ2-7; clone size: many; D gene: -; CDR3 protein: CASSEGLLEQYF; CDR3 DNA: TGTGCCAGCAGCGAGGGCCTTCTTGAGCAGTACTTC
V gene: TRBV7-3; J gene: TRBJ2-2; clone size: many; D gene: -; CDR3 protein: CASSSTLNTGELFF; CDR3 DNA: TGTGCCAGCAGCTCAACACTCAACACCGGGGAGCTGTTTTTT
V gene: TRBV7-8; J gene: TRBJ1-2; clone size: medium-sized; D gene: TRBD1; CDR3 protein: CASSPGQGGYTF; CDR3 DNA: TGTGCCAGCAGCCCAGGACAGGGTGGCTACACCTTC
V gene: TRBV6-5; J gene: TRBJ1-1; clone size: many; D gene: -; CDR3 protein: CASYYRHTEAFF; CDR3 DNA: TGTGCCAGCTACTACAGGCACACTGAAGCTTTCTTT
V gene: TRBV25-1; J gene: TRBJ2-7; clone size: many; D gene: -; CDR3 protein: CASRDGGGPSSYEQYF; CDR3 DNA: TGTGCCAGCAGGGACGGTGGAGGGCCAAGCTCCTACGAGCAGTACTTC
V gene: TRBV19; J gene: TRBJ2-7; clone size: many; D gene: -; CDR3 protein: CASSIADNSYEQYF; CDR3 DNA: TGTGCCAGTAGTATAGCCGACAACTCCTACGAGCAGTACTTC
V gene: TRBV5-4; J gene: TRBJ2-2; clone size: many; D gene: -; CDR3 protein: CASSLPRADTGELFF; CDR3 DNA: TGTGCCAGCAGCTTACCCAGGGCCGACACCGGGGAGCTGTTTTTT
V gene: TRBV6-2/TRBV6-3; J gene: TRBJ2-5; clone size: -; D gene: TRBD1; CDR3 protein: CASSYGTAQETQYF; CDR3 DNA: TGTGCCAGCAGCTACGGGACAGCCCAAGAGACCCAGTACTTC
V gene: TRBV29-1; J gene: TRBJ1-1; clone size: many; D gene: TRBD1; CDR3 protein: CSGGTGNTEAFF; CDR3 DNA: TGCAGCGGGGGGACAGGGAACACTGAAGCTTTCTTT
V gene: TRBV6-2/TRBV6-3; J gene: TRBJ2-5; clone size: many; D gene: -; CDR3 protein: CASRTGTRDLETQYF; CDR3 DNA: TGTGCCAGCAGGACGGGGACAAGGGACTTAGAGACCCAGTACTTC
V gene: TRBV30; J gene: TRBJ2-7; clone size: many; D gene: -; CDR3 protein: CAWKRVGTSYEQYF; CDR3 DNA: TGTGCCTGGAAAAGAGTGGGAACTTCCTACGAGCAGTACTTC
V gene: TRBV9; J gene: TRBJ1-1; clone size: many; D gene: -; CDR3 protein: CASSVDLGSNTEAFF; CDR3 DNA: TGTGCCAGCAGCGTAGATCTGGGTTCGAACACTGAAGCTTTCTTT
V gene: TRBV6-6; J gene: TRBJ1-1; clone size: many; D gene: TRBD1; CDR3 protein: CASSFQGGAARF; CDR3 DNA: TGTGCCAGCAGTTTCCAGGGGGGGGCGGCCCGATTT
V gene: TRBV20-1; J gene: TRBJ1-4; clone size: many; D gene: -; CDR3 protein: CSARDQIEKLFF; CDR3 DNA: TGCAGTGCTAGAGATCAAATAGAAAAACTGTTTTTT
V gene: TRBV6-5; J gene: TRBJ2-7; clone size: many; D gene: -; CDR3 protein: CASRGQIDEQYF; CDR3 DNA: TGTGCCAGCAGAGGACAGATCGACGAGCAGTACTTC
V gene: TRBV7-2; J gene: TRBJ2-1; clone size: many; D gene: TRBD2; CDR3 protein: CASSLEGLALTEQFF; CDR3 DNA: TGTGCCAGCAGCTTAGAGGGACTAGCGCTGACTGAGCAGTTCTTC
V gene: TRBV29-1; J gene: TRBJ1-5; clone size: -; D gene: -; CDR3 protein: CSVKNGVGNQPQHF; CDR3 DNA: TGCAGCGTTAAAAACGGGGTTGGCAATCAGCCCCAGCATTTT
V gene: TRBV30; J gene: TRBJ1-1; clone size: medium-sized; D gene: -; CDR3 protein: CAWILDRNTEAFF; CDR3 DNA: TGTGCCTGGATCCTGGACAGGAACACTGAAGCTTTCTTT